The clone carrying this TCR beta chain was recorded only once. What it binds is not known. The CDR3 runs 15 residues. Germline CDR1 and CDR2: SGHRS and YFSETQ. J lost 4 bases, V lost 2 bases, and 4 bases had no gene match. The data were obtained in a study of CD8 T cells in Susac syndrome. Study-wide results and limits: The TCR sequencing and HLA analysis in the study involved a relatively small number of individuals, as the study acknowledged.

A quantity of about 0.5 to 1 ug RNA underwent reverse transcription using random hexamers. The method of amplification for TCR beta CDR3 was immunoSEQ multiplex PCR, covering 54 Vbeta and 13 Jbeta. TCRdb processed the immunoSEQ multiplex PCR reads anew with MiXCR; each CDR3 protein has one entry. The table shows around 220,000 distinct CDR3 sequences, with 92% occurring only once. Negative magnetic isolation gave CD8+ and CD4+ cells; FACS enriched CD8+ TEMRA. The chain is built from TRBV5-1 and TRBJ2-3, with 10 bases identical to TRBD2. The receptor was derived from a human donor with multiple sclerosis. Sequenced sample: CD8+ T cells from PBMCs. CDR3 in amino acids: CASSFASGSPDTQYF. The CDR3 DNA reads TGCGCCAGCAGCTTTGCTAGCGGGAGTCCAGATACGCAGTATTTT.